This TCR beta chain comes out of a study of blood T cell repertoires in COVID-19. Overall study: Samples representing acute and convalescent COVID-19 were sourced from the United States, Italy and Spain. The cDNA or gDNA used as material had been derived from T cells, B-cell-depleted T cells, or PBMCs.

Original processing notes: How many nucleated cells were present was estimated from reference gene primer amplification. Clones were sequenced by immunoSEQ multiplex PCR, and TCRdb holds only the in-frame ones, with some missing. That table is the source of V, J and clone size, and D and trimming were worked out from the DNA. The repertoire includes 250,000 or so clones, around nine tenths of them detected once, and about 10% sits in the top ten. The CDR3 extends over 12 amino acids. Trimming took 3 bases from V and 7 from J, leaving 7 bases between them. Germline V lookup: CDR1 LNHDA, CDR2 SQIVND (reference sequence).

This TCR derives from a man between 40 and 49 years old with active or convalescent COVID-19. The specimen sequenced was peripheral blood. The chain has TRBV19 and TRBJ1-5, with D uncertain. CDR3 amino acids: CASSMVRQPQHF. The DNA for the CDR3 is TGTGCCAGTAGTATGGTCAGACAGCCCCAGCATTTT.